These 17 T cell receptor beta chains came from one sample sequenced in a study of blood T cell repertoires in COVID-19. Clones were sequenced by immunoSEQ multiplex PCR, and TCRdb holds only the in-frame ones, with some missing. The table has 180,000 or so clones, around 85% seen once; the top ten hold around 9.8%. Sequencing input: peripheral blood. Receptors originate from a woman of 80 years or more with acute or convalescent COVID-19.

The chain combines TRBV5-4 with TRBJ2-5; 8 bases are shared with TRBD2. The CDR3 consists of 15 residues. Germline CDR1 is SGHNT and CDR2 is YYREEE (reference sequence). Trimming took 4 bases from V and 4 from J; bases not matched to a gene: 9. CDR3 DNA: TGTGCCAGCAGCCCTTCGGGCGGGGGGACAGAGACCCAGTACTTC. Translated: CASSPSGGGTETQYF.

V gene TRBV4-3 combines with J gene TRBJ2-1; TRBD2 aligns across 11 bases. CDR3 length: 15 residues. Germline assignment: CDR1 LGHNA and CDR2 YSLEER. The junction had 7 bases not matched to a gene; V was cut back by 3 bases and J by 9 bases. The CDR3 DNA follows: TGCGCCAGCAGCCATCAACTAGCGGGGGAGGGTGAGCAGTTCTTC. Translated, it gives CASSHQLAGEGEQFF.

The chain links TRBV18 to TRBJ1-5; D is unresolved. The V end was cut by 3 bases, the J end by 4 bases, with 7 bases between. This CDR3 has 13 residues. Germline-derived CDR1 and CDR2 are KGHSH and LQKENI. Written as DNA, the CDR3 is TGTGCCAGCTCACCCGGCGGAAATCAGCCCCAGCATTTT. It translates to CASSPGGNQPQHF.

The CDR3, as DNA: TGTGCCAGCAGCAAAAGGGTTAGGGGACTAGCGGGAGTTTGTGAGCAGTACTTC. Its protein is CASSKRVRGLAGVCEQYF. The rearrangement links TRBV21-1 to TRBJ2-7; TRBD2 is the table's D call and was not checked against the DNA. TRBV21-1 is a pseudogene. CDR3 length: 18 amino acids.

J is TRBJ2-5 and V is TRBV5-4, with 10 bases matching TRBD2. Trimming at V came to 4 bases and at J to 4 bases, leaving 10 bases not matched to a gene. CDR1 is SGHNT and CDR2 is YYREEE in the germline V gene (reference sequence). The CDR3 extends over 16 amino acids. The CDR3 DNA follows: TGTGCCAGCAGCCCTGGGGTAGCGGGGGGTCCAGAGACCCAGTACTTC. This codes for CASSPGVAGGPETQYF.

The rearrangement links TRBV29-1 to TRBJ2-7, with 11 bases that match TRBD2. This CDR3 spans 14 amino acids. Per the germline V gene, CDR1 is SQVTM and CDR2 is ANQGSEA. The junction had 7 bases not matched to a gene; V was cut back by 6 bases and J by 3 bases. DNA of the CDR3: TGCAGCGTGGCCACTAGCGGGAGTAACTACGAGCAGTACTTC. Its protein product is CSVATSGSNYEQYF.

This chain connects TRBV5-6 to TRBJ1-2, with TRBD1 matching 12 bases. The CDR3 has 15 amino acids. Trimming at V came to 5 bases and at J to 8 bases, leaving 10 bases not matched to a gene. Looked up from germline, CDR1 is SGHDT and CDR2 is YYEEEE. CDR3 sequence reads: CASRYTGTGGRGYTF. CDR3 coding DNA: TGTGCCAGCAGGTACACCGGGACAGGGGGCCGGGGCTACACCTTC.

This clone was detected only a few times. This sequence joins TRBV12-1 and TRBJ2-7; the D call in the table, TRBD2, was not verified against the DNA. TRBV12-1 is flagged as a pseudogene. The CDR3 runs 15 residues. The CDR3, as DNA: TGTGCCAGCAGCTTTGATCGGGGGACCTCCTACGAGCAGTACTTC. This sequence encodes CASSFDRGTSYEQYF.

The chain carries TRBV7-2 and TRBJ2-1; TRBD1 matches 8 bases. The CDR3 consists of 12 residues. Per germline, CDR1 SGHTA and CDR2 FQGNSA. Unmatched junction bases numbered 7, after V lost 5 bases and J lost 13 bases. CDR3 loop: CASSLDRGGQFF. CDR3 in DNA: TGTGCCAGCAGCCTCGACAGGGGCGGACAGTTCTTC.

The chain is built from TRBV7-2 and TRBJ2-2; 13 nucleotides align to TRBD2. After removal of 3 bases from V and 6 bases from J, the junction contained 10 bases not matched to a gene. CDR3 size: 18 residues. Germline lookup yields CDR1 SGHTA and CDR2 FQGNSA. The DNA of the CDR3 is TGTGCCAGCAGCTTCCTCGCAGGACTAGCGGGAGCAGCCGGGGAGCTGTTTTTT. This codes for CASSFLAGLAGAAGELFF.

The chain couples TRBV9 to TRBJ1-1; the D gene is possibly TRBD1 (5 bases). The V end lost 0 bases, the J end lost 1 base, and 7 bases lay between the germline ends. This CDR3 region has 14 residues. Per the germline V gene, CDR1 is SGDLS and CDR2 is YYNGEE. CDR3 nucleotide sequence: TGTGCCAGCAGCGTAGTTCAGGGGAACACTGAAGCTTTCTTT. Amino acids: CASSVVQGNTEAFF. Complete variable domain (other parts from reference TRBV9 and TRBJ1-1): DSGVTQTPKHLITATGQRVTLRCSPRSGDLSVYWYQQSLDQGLQFLIQYYNGEERAKGNILERFSAQQFPDLHSELNLSSLELGDSALYFCASSVVQGNTEAFFGQGTRLTVV.

As DNA, the CDR3 is TGTGCCAGCTCACCGGGGACAGCCCCAAGCAATCAGCCCCAGCATTTT. Protein sequence: CASSPGTAPSNQPQHF. The chain employs TRBV18 and TRBJ1-5; 7 nucleotides align to TRBD1. V lost 3 bases, J lost 1 base, and 6 bases stayed unmatched. Germline CDR1 and CDR2: KGHSH and LQKENI. The length of the CDR3 is 16 residues.

The chain is built from TRBV30 and TRBJ2-2; 8 nucleotides align to TRBD1. Germline loops: CDR1 GTSNPN, CDR2 SVGIG (reference sequence). This CDR3 has 13 amino acids. Germline trimming cut 3 bases from V and 7 bases from J; bases unmatched to any gene: 4. CDR3: CAWRDRVIGELFF. CDR3 nucleotide sequence: TGTGCCTGGAGGGACAGGGTAATCGGGGAGCTGTTTTTT.

This chain links TRBV5-4 with TRBJ2-5; 7 bases match TRBD2. Trimming removed 4 bases from V and 2 bases from J; junction bases left unmatched: 8. CDR1 SGHNT and CDR2 YYREEE come from the germline V gene (reference sequence). The CDR3 length is 15 residues. CDR3 in amino acids: CASSPRLAPQETQYF. As DNA, the CDR3 is TGTGCCAGCAGCCCAAGACTAGCCCCACAAGAGACCCAGTACTTC.

CDR3 residues: CASSEATGGLGYTF. The CDR3 nucleotides read TGTGCCAGCAGTGAGGCGACAGGGGGCCTGGGCTACACCTTC. The chain has TRBV6-1 and TRBJ1-2, with 10 nucleotides matching TRBD1. Trimming removed 3 bases from V and 8 bases from J; junction bases left unmatched: 6. Per the germline V gene, CDR1 is MNHNS and CDR2 is SASEGT. This CDR3 is 14 amino acids long.

This chain uses TRBV5-1 with TRBJ1-4; a weak D match, TRBD1 (6 bases). The length of the CDR3 is 15 residues. V was trimmed by 4 bases and J by 8 bases, leaving 18 bases between them. The V gene's germline CDR1 is SGHRS and CDR2 YFSETQ. CDR3 loop: CASSVGQLGREKLFF. In DNA, the CDR3 is TGCGCCAGCAGCGTCGGACAGTTGGGCCGCGAAAAACTGTTTTTT. Full variable domain (remainder filled in from reference TRBV5-1 and TRBJ1-4): KAGVTQTPRYLIKTRGQQVTLSCSPISGHRSVSWYQQTPGQGLQFLFEYFSETQRNKGNFPGRFSGRQFSNSRSEMNVSTLELGDSALYLCASSVGQLGREKLFFGSGTQLSVL.

J is TRBJ1-1 and V is TRBV6-5; D is unclear. Germline V gene data show CDR1 as MNHEY and CDR2 as SVGAGI. The V end was cut by 5 bases, the J end by 0 bases, with 7 bases between. There are 13 residues in the CDR3. In DNA, the CDR3 is TGTGCCAGCAGTCCATCAGTGAACACTGAAGCTTTCTTT. Translation: CASSPSVNTEAFF.